This is a list of T cell receptor beta chains from one sample in a study of T cells after yellow fever vaccination. One entry per CDR3 protein results from TCRdb running MiXCR on the 5' RACE reads. This sample yields under 700,000 distinct CDR3 sequences, of which about a sixth are seen a single time; roughly 17% belongs to the top ten. The sequencing here drew on PBMCs, taken 5 days after the first yellow fever vaccination. The receptors shown here come from a man in his late teens or twenties who received the YFV17D yellow fever vaccine. Both conserved end residues are trimmed from each CDR3.

v_call,j_call,cdr3_length,cdr3_aa
TRBV5-5,TRBJ1-1,10,ASSVMGTEAF
TRBV10-3,TRBJ1-1,13,AISDPKGKDTEAF
TRBV10-1,TRBJ2-2,13,ASSEILGSPGELF
TRBV20-1,TRBJ1-5,14,SASSVGHGLNQPQH
TRBV6-2/TRBV6-3,TRBJ2-7,14,ASSYSMGRVAYEQY
TRBV4-1,TRBJ1-4,14,ASSQDPGHNNEKLF
TRBV4-3,TRBJ2-2,14,ASSQDSRGLTGELF
TRBV11-2,TRBJ2-3,16,ASSLTRRARGDTDTQY
TRBV7-9,TRBJ1-2,14,ASSFDRGRANYGYT
TRBV6-2/TRBV6-3,TRBJ1-2,13,ASSWPRDREHGYT
TRBV28,TRBJ2-2,14,ASSPGGTGNTGELF
TRBV2,TRBJ1-5,12,ASSGTGGNQPQH
TRBV7-9,TRBJ1-3,13,ASSPPNRSGNTIY
TRBV4-1,TRBJ2-1,11,ASSQDEGLRAF
TRBV6-2/TRBV6-3,TRBJ2-3,14,ASSPTSGDGTDTQY
TRBV2,TRBJ2-1,12,ASGGVVGGNEQF
TRBV7-2,TRBJ1-2,12,ASRRQGRPYGYT
TRBV6-6,TRBJ2-3,9,ASRGPDTQY
TRBV7-3,TRBJ2-1,14,ASSSPDRGDYNEQF
TRBV6-1,TRBJ1-5,12,ASRDRYSNQPQH
TRBV27,TRBJ2-5,11,ASSWAGVETQY
TRBV21-1,TRBJ2-2,14,ASSSPSDRNTGELF
TRBV6-5,TRBJ2-7,14,ASSYSGTGFDYEQY
TRBV7-2,TRBJ2-4,14,ASSALAGGAKNIQY
TRBV2,TRBJ1-5,12,ASRMTGVGQPQH
TRBV5-1,TRBJ2-1,13,ASHYLGQGNNEQF
TRBV12-3/TRBV12-4,TRBJ2-5,13,ASSLAGVDRGTQY
TRBV13,TRBJ2-1,12,ASRRRGSGYEQF
TRBV6-5,TRBJ1-2,13,ASSYTTGGGYGYT
TRBV11-2,TRBJ2-7,10,ASSFVQSGQY
TRBV7-9,TRBJ2-6,15,ASSLGHSFSGANVLT
TRBV4-1,TRBJ2-7,12,ASSQVQGLYEQY
TRBV7-2,TRBJ2-3,14,ASSPGTGGRTDTQY
TRBV6-2/TRBV6-3,TRBJ2-7,13,ASSGPRTGAYEQY
TRBV12-3/TRBV12-4,TRBJ1-6,12,ASSLGLQDSPLH
TRBV7-2,TRBJ2-7,12,ASSVWSGGYEQY
TRBV5-1,TRBJ2-7,11,ASSFSQGFEQY
TRBV6-2/TRBV6-3,TRBJ2-3,15,ASSYTLLAGNTDTQY
TRBV7-2,TRBJ1-5,14,ASSSGGGAWGQPQH
TRBV5-1,TRBJ2-5,13,ASSSGRLGEETQY
TRBV28,TRBJ2-5,10,ASRGQRETQY
TRBV7-2,TRBJ2-7,11,ASSTEASGGKY
TRBV5-4,TRBJ2-2,13,ASSLAGEGAGELF
TRBV9,TRBJ1-2,12,ASSVNPQGEGYT
TRBV15,TRBJ1-5,14,ATSRGGAKINQPQH
TRBV19,TRBJ2-1,13,ASTYSGASYNEQF
TRBV19,TRBJ2-7,12,ASSISSATYEQY
TRBV7-9,TRBJ1-3,13,ASRGDRGSGNTIY
TRBV18,TRBJ2-7,14,ASSAISSGGSYEQY
TRBV11-3,TRBJ2-1,13,ASSSGDTEINEQF
TRBV4-3,TRBJ2-3,15,ASSFGMPGPSTDTQY
TRBV4-1,TRBJ1-2,14,ASSQDRGTGGYGYT
TRBV4-1,TRBJ1-4,12,ASSQGTGGEKLF
TRBV15,TRBJ2-5,13,ATSPVGGLEETQY